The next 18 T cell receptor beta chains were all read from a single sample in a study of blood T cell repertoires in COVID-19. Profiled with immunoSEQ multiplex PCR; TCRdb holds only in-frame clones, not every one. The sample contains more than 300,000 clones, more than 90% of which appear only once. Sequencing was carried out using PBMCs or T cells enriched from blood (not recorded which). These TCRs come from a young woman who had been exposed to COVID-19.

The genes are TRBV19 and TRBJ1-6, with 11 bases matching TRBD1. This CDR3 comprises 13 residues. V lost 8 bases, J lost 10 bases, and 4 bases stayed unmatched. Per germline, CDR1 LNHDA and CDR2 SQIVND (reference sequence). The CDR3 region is CASWDRGGSPLHF. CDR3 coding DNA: TGTGCCAGTTGGGACAGGGGGGGCTCACCCCTCCACTTT.

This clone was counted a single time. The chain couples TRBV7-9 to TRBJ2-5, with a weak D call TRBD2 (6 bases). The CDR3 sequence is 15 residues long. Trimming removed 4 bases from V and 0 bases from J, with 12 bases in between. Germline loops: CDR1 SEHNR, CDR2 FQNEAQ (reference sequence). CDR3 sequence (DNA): TGTGCCAGCAGCTCGGGACTGCCGTACCAAGAGACCCAGTACTTC. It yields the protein CASSSGLPYQETQYF.

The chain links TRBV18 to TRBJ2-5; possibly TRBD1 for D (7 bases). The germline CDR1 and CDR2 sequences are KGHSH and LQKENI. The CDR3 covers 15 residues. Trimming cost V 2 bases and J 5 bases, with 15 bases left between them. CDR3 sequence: CASSPIQGGSETQYF. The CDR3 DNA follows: TGTGCCAGCTCACCAATTCAGGGGGGATCGGAGACCCAGTACTTC.

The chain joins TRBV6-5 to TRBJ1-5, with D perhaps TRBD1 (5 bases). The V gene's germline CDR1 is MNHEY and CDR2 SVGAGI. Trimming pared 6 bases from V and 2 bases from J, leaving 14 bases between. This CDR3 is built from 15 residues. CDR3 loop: CASSDRDLGNQPQHF. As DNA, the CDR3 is TGTGCCAGCAGCGATCGGGACTTAGGCAATCAGCCCCAGCATTTT.

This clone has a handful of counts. CDR3 protein: CASSPDGYYGYTF. The CDR3, as DNA: TGTGCCAGCAGCCCCGACGGGTACTATGGCTACACCTTC. V gene TRBV7-9 combines with J gene TRBJ1-2, with no clear D. CDR3 length: 13 amino acids. V lost 5 bases and J lost 3, with 10 bases in between. CDR1 is SEHNR and CDR2 is FQNEAQ in the germline V gene (reference sequence).

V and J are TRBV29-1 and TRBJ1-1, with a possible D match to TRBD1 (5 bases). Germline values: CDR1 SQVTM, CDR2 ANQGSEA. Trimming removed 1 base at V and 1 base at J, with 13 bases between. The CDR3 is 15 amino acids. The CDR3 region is CSVEVGGVWNTEAFF. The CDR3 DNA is TGCAGCGTTGAAGTTGGGGGGGTGTGGAACACTGAAGCTTTCTTT.

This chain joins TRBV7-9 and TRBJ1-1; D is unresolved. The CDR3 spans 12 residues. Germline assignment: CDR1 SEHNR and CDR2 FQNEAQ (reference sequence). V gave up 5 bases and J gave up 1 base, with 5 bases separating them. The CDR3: CASSIGNTEAFF. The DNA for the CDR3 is TGTGCCAGCAGCATCGGGAACACTGAAGCTTTCTTT.

CDR3 region: CAWSSGVWIQYF. The CDR3 DNA reads TGTGCCTGGAGTTCCGGGGTTTGGATTCAGTACTTC. V usage is TRBV30 and J usage is TRBJ2-4; possibly TRBD2 for D (5 bases). V was cut by 2 bases and J by 10 bases, with 12 bases left in between. The CDR3 is made up of 12 amino acids. Germline assignment: CDR1 GTSNPN and CDR2 SVGIG (reference sequence).

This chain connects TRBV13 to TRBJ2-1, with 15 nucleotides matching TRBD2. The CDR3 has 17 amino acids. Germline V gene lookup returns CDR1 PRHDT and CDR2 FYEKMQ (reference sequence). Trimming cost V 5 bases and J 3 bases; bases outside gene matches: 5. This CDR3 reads CASSRTSGGDRYNEQFF. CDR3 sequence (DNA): TGTGCCAGCAGCCGGACTAGCGGGGGGGACCGCTACAATGAGCAGTTCTTC. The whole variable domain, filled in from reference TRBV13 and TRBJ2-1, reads AAGVIQSPRHLIKEKRETATLKCYPIPRHDTVYWYQQGPGQDPQFLISFYEKMQSDKGSIPDRFSAQQFSDYHSELNMSSLELGDSALYFCASSRTSGGDRYNEQFFGPGTRLTVL.

CDR3 residues: CASSLAREGRFGYSPLHF. CDR3 nucleotide sequence: TGTGCCAGCAGCTTAGCGCGGGAGGGGCGATTTGGATATTCACCCCTCCACTTT. The genes are TRBV7-2 and TRBJ1-6, with D perhaps matching TRBD1 (5 bases). The V end lost 0 bases, the J end lost 8 bases, and 20 bases lay between the germline ends. This CDR3 region has 18 residues. The germline gives CDR1 SGHTA, CDR2 FQGNSA.

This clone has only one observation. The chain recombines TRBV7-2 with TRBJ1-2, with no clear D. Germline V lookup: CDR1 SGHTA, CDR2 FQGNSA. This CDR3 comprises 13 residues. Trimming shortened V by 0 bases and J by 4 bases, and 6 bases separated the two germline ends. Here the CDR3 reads CASSLAEGYGYTF. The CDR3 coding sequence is TGTGCCAGCAGCTTAGCGGAGGGCTATGGCTACACCTTC.

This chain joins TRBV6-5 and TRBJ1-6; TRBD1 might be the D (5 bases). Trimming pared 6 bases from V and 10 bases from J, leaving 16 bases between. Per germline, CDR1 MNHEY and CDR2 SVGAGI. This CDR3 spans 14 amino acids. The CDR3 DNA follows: TGTGCCAGCAGCCTCCGGACAAGTATCTCACCCCTCCACTTT. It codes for CASSLRTSISPLHF.

CDR3 nucleotide sequence: TGCAGCGTTGAGGTGGGGAGGGTTACTGAAGCTTTCTTT. Translated, it gives CSVEVGRVTEAFF. V is TRBV29-1 and J is TRBJ1-1; D not certain. Trimming pared 3 bases from V and 5 bases from J, leaving 13 bases between. This CDR3 contains 13 residues. Germline lookup yields CDR1 SQVTM and CDR2 ANQGSEA.

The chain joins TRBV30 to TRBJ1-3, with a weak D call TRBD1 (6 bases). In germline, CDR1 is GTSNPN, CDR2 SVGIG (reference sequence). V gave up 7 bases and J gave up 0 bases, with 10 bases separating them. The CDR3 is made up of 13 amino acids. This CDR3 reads CAFTGSSGNTIYF. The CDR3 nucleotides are TGTGCCTTCACAGGGAGCTCTGGAAACACCATATATTTT.

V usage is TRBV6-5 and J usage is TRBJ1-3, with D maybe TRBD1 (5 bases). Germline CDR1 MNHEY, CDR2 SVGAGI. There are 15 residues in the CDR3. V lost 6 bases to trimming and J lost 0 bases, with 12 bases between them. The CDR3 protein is CASRGPGRSGNTIYF. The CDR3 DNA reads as TGTGCCAGCAGGGGGCCCGGACGCTCTGGAAACACCATATATTTT.

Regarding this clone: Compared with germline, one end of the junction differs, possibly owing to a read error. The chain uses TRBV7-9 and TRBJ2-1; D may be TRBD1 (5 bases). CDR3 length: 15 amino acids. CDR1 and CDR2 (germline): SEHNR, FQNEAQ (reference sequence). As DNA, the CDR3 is TGTGCCAGCAGCGTAGCTCTTGGGGCAGGCGATGAGCAGTTCTTC. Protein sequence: CASSVALGAGDEQFF.

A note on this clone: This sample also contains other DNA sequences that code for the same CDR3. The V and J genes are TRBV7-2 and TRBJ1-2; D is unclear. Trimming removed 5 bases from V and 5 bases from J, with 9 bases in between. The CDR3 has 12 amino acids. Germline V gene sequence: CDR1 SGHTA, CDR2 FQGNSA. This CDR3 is CASSLRSYGYTF. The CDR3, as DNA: TGTGCCAGCAGCCTGAGGTCATATGGCTACACCTTC. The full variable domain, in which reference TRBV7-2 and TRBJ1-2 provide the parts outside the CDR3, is GAGVSQSPSNKVTEKGKDVELRCDPISGHTALYWYRQSLGQGLEFLIYFQGNSAPDKSGLPSDRFSAERTGGSVSTLTIQRTQQEDSAVYLCASSLRSYGYTFGSGTRLTVV.

The CDR3 DNA follows: TGCAGCGTTGGCAGGAACACTGAAGCTTTCTTT. Its protein product is CSVGRNTEAFF. V is TRBV29-1 and J is TRBJ1-1, with D unclear. With 4 bases removed from V and 1 base from J, the gap between germline ends came to 4 bases. Germline values: CDR1 SQVTM, CDR2 ANQGSEA. CDR3 size: 11 residues.